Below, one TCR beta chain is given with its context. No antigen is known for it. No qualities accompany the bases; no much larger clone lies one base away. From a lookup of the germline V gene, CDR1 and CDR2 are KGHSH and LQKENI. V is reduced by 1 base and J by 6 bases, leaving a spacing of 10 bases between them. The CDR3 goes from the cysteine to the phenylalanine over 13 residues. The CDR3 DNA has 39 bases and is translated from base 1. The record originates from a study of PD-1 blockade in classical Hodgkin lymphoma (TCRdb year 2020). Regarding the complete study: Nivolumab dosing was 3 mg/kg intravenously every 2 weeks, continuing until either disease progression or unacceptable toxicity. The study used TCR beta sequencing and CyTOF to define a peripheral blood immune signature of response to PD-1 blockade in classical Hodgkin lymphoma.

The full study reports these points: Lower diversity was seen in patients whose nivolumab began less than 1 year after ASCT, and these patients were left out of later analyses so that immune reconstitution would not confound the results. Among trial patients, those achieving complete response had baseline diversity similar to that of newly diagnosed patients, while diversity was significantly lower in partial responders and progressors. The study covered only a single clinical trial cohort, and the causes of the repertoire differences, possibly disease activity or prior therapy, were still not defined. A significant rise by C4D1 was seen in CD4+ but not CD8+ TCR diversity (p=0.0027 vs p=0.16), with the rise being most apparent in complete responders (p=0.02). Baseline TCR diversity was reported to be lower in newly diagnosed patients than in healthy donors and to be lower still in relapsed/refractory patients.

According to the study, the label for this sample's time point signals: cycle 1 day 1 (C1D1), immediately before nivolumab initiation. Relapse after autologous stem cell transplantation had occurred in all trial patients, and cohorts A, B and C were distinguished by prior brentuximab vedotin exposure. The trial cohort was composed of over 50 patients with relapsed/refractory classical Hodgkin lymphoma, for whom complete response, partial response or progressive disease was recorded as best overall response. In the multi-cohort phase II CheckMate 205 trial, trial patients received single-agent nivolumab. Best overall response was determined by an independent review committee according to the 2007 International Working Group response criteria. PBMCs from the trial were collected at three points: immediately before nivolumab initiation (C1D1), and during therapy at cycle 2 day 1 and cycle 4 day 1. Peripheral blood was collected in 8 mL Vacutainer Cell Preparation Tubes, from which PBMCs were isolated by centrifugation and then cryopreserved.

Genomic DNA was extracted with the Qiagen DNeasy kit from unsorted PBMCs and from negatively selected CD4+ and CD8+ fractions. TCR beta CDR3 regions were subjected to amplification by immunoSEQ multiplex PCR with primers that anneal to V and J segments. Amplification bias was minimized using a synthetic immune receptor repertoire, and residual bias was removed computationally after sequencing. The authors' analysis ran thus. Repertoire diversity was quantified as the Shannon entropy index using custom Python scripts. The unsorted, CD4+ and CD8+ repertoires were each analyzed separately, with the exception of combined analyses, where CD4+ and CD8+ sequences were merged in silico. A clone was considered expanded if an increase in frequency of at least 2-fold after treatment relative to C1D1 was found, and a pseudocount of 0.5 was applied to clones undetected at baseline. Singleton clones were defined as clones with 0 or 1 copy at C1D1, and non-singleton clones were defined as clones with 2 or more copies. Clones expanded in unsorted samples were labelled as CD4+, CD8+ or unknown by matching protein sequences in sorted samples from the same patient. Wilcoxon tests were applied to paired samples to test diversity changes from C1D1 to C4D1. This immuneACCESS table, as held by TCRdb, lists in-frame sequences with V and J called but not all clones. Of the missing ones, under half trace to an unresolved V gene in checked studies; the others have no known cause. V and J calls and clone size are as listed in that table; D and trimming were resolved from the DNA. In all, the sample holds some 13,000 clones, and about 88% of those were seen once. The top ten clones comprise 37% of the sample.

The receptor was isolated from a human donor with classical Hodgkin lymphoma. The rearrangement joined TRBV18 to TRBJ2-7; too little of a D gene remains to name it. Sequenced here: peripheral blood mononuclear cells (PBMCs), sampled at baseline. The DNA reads TGTGCCAGCTCACCACAGGGATCGTCCGAGCAGTACTTC. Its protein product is CASSPQGSSEQYF.